This T cell receptor beta chain was found in a study of identical twins. The study, taken as a whole, reports: Part of the zero-insertion signal could reflect confounding by invariant MAIT and iNKT cells. Cross-sectional statistical analysis, not tracking of the same donors, underpinned the conclusions. The more abundant beta clonotypes in cord blood had fewer insertions, and memory repertoires did not show this.

This CDR3 comprises 15 residues. With 4 bases removed from V and 6 bases from J, the gap between germline ends came to 18 bases. Germline values: CDR1 LGHDT, CDR2 YNNKEL (reference sequence). Comment on this clonotype: Its target is unknown.

Template switching added a universal primer binding site, and final cDNA carried unique molecular identifiers. TCRdb itself ran the 5' RACE reads through MiXCR, one entry per CDR3 protein. The sample lists about 260,000 distinct CDR3 sequences; 5.5% to 7% were seen once. This sample also belongs to another study, concerning yellow fever vaccine responses in identical twins.

The receptor comes from a woman younger than 35 in good health. Sequencing was done on a sample of memory (CD45RO+) T cells sorted from blood. The rearrangement links TRBV3-1 to TRBJ1-2; a weak D match, TRBD1 (5 bases). The CDR3 is CASSRFRELIDGYTF. The CDR3 bases are TGTGCCAGCAGCCGGTTCAGGGAGTTGATCGATGGCTACACCTTC.